This TCR beta chain was captured by sequencing in a study of T cell changes during pregnancy in multiple sclerosis. Profiling relied on immunoSEQ multiplex PCR, and the TCRdb table lists in-frame clones only, not all of them. The profile shows approximately 61,000 clones, 90% of them singletons. CDR1 is DFQATT and CDR2 is SNEGSKA in the germline V gene (reference sequence). The CDR3 has 11 residues. Deletions cut 4 bases from V and 6 bases from J, with 9 bases between. This clone has a single count. The sequencing here drew on peripheral blood, taken in the first trimester of pregnancy. This TCR was sampled from a female donor in good health, enrolled as a control in a pregnancy study. The chain joins TRBV20-1 to TRBJ1-2, with a possible D match to TRBD1 (6 bases). The CDR3 spells CSATGVNGYTF. In nucleotides, the CDR3 is TGCAGTGCTACAGGGGTCAATGGCTACACCTTC.